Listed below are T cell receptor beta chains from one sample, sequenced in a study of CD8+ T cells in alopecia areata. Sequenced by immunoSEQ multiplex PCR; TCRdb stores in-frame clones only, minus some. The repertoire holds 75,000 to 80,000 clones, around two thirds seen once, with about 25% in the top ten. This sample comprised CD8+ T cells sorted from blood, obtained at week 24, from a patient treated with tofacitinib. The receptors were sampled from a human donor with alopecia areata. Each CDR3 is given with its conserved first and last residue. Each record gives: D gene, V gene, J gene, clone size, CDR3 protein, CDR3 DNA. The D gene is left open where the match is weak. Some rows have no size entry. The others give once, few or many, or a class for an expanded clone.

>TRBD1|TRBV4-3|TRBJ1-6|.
CASSQAPMGQNNSPLHF
TGCGCCAGCAGCCAAGCGCCGATGGGACAGAATAATTCACCCCTCCACTTT
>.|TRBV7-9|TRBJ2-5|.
CASSQLTYQRSETQYF
TGTGCCAGCAGCCAGCTTACGTATCAGCGGTCCGAGACCCAGTACTTC
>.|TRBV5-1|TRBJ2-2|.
CASSSFTGELFF
TGCGCCAGCAGCTCCTTCACCGGGGAGCTGTTTTTT
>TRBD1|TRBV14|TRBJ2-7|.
CASSYGQATEQYF
TGTGCCAGCAGCTACGGACAGGCTACGGAGCAGTACTTC
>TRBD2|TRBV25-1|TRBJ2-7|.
CASGTRGTSGYEQYF
TGTGCCAGTGGCACCAGGGGGACTAGCGGATACGAGCAGTACTTC
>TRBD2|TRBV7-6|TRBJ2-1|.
CASSPGLEIYGGNEQFF
TGTGCCAGCAGTCCCGGACTAGAGATATATGGGGGAAATGAGCAGTTCTTC
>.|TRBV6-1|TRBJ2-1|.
CASLLGYNEQFF
TGTGCCAGCCTTTTGGGTTACAATGAGCAGTTCTTC
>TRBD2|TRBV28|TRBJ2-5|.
CASSLGLLQETQYF
TGTGCCAGCAGTCTGGGACTACTACAAGAGACCCAGTACTTC
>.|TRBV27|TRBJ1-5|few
CASSLSGRIQPQHF
TGTGCCAGCAGTTTGTCAGGGAGGATTCAGCCCCAGCATTTT
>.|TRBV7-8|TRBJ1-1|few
CASSPERVWTEAFF
TGTGCCAGCAGCCCGGAGCGGGTTTGGACTGAAGCTTTCTTT
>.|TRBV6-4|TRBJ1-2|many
CAIKGYTF
TGTGCCATAAAAGGCTACACCTTC
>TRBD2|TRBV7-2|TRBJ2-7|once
CASSPVAGDYEQYF
TGTGCCAGCAGCCCCGTGGCGGGGGACTACGAGCAGTACTTC
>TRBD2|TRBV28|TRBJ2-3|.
CASIAGMVPDTQYF
TGTGCCAGCATAGCGGGGATGGTACCAGATACGCAGTATTTT
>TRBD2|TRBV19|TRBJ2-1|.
CATSPTSGVHNEQFF
TGTGCCACCTCACCGACTAGCGGGGTCCACAATGAGCAGTTCTTC
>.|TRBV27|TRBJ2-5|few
CASSPDQETQYF
TGTGCCAGCAGTCCCGATCAAGAGACCCAGTACTTC
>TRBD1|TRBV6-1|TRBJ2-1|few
CASSDWGQGDANEQFF
TGTGCCAGCAGTGACTGGGGACAGGGGGACGCCAATGAGCAGTTCTTC
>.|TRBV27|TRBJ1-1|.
CASSLFPELNTEAFF
TGTGCCAGCAGTTTATTTCCAGAGTTGAACACTGAAGCTTTCTTT
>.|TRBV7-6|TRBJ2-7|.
CASSLADGGTYEQYF
TGTGCCAGCAGCTTAGCTGATGGCGGGACCTACGAGCAGTACTTC
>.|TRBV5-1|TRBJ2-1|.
CASSLEADHSYNEQFF
TGCGCCAGCAGCTTGGAAGCGGACCACTCCTACAATGAGCAGTTCTTC
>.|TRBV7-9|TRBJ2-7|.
CASSLSSDRKAYEQYF
TGTGCCAGCAGCTTATCGTCGGACAGAAAGGCCTACGAGCAGTACTTC
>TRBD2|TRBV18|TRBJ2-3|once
CASSAAGGTDTQYF
TGTGCCAGCTCAGCGGCGGGAGGTACCGATACGCAGTATTTT
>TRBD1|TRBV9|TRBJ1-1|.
CASSDTTGENTEAFF
TGTGCCAGCAGTGACACGACAGGGGAGAACACTGAAGCTTTCTTT
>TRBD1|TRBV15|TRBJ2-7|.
CATSRSPFRDRSSYEQYF
TGTGCCACCAGCAGATCCCCCTTCCGGGACAGGAGCTCCTACGAGCAGTACTTC
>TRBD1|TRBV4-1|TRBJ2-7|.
CASSPKQGNYEQYF
TGCGCCAGCAGCCCGAAACAGGGGAACTACGAGCAGTACTTC
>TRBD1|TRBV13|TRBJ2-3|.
CASSLFTGGPDTQYF
TGTGCCAGCAGCTTGTTCACAGGGGGACCAGATACGCAGTATTTT
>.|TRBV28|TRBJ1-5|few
CASSPDSQPQHF
TGTGCCAGCAGTCCTGACAGCCAGCCCCAGCATTTT
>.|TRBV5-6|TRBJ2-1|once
CASSLASAALNEQFF
TGTGCCAGCAGCTTGGCCTCGGCTGCTCTCAATGAGCAGTTCTTC
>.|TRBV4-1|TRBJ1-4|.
CASSQQGRGEKLFF
TGCGCCAGCAGCCAACAGGGGCGGGGTGAAAAACTGTTTTTT
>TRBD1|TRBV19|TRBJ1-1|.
CASSIVQGVTEAFF
TGTGCCAGTAGTATAGTGCAGGGGGTCACTGAAGCTTTCTTT
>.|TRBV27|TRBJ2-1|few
CASSLRQEGDEQFF
TGTGCCAGCAGTTTGCGACAGGAAGGTGATGAGCAGTTCTTC
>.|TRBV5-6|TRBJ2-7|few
CASSTGPGPYEQYF
TGTGCCAGCAGCACCGGACCGGGGCCCTACGAGCAGTACTTC